These T cell receptor beta chains were read from a single sample in a study of technical replicates of blood from several donors. Generated by immunoSEQ multiplex PCR, the TCRdb table keeps only in-frame clones and is missing some. Among 67,000 or so clones, over 95% were seen once, and the ten largest hold less than 0.3%. The sequenced sample consisted of T cells isolated from PBMCs. The receptors were gathered from a human donor in good health. CDR3s include the opening cysteine and the closing phenylalanine or tryptophan. The order of the fields is V gene, J gene, clone size, D gene, CDR3 DNA, CDR3 protein. The D gene is left open where the match is weak. Clone size is not always given. Where it is, it says once, few, many or a class for expanded clones.

V gene: TRBV6-5
J gene: TRBJ1-2
clone size: -
D gene: TRBD1
CDR3 DNA: TGTGCCAGCAGGCGGACAGGCCACTATGGCTACACCTTC
CDR3 protein: CASRRTGHYGYTF

V gene: TRBV30
J gene: TRBJ2-3
clone size: -
D gene: -
CDR3 DNA: TGTGCCTGGAGTGCGGGGGTCGGAGATACGCAGTATTTT
CDR3 protein: CAWSAGVGDTQYF

V gene: TRBV2
J gene: TRBJ2-3
clone size: -
D gene: -
CDR3 DNA: TGTGCCAGCAGTTCAGAGGGGGGGTCGCAGTATTTT
CDR3 protein: CASSSEGGSQYF

V gene: TRBV4-1
J gene: TRBJ1-2
clone size: -
D gene: -
CDR3 DNA: TGCGCCAGCAGCCCCCACCATCTGGGGGCCGCGTACACCTTC
CDR3 protein: CASSPHHLGAAYTF

V gene: TRBV7-7
J gene: TRBJ1-4
clone size: -
D gene: TRBD1
CDR3 DNA: TGTGCCAGCAGCGTGGGACAGTCTGAAAAACTGTTTTTT
CDR3 protein: CASSVGQSEKLFF

V gene: TRBV7-9
J gene: TRBJ1-2
clone size: -
D gene: TRBD1
CDR3 DNA: TGTGCCAGCAGCTTTGGGGGACAGGGGAATGGCTACACCTTC
CDR3 protein: CASSFGGQGNGYTF

V gene: TRBV2
J gene: TRBJ1-5
clone size: -
D gene: -
CDR3 DNA: TGTGCCAGCAGTTTTTGGGCGAATCAGCCCCAGCATTTT
CDR3 protein: CASSFWANQPQHF

V gene: TRBV11-2
J gene: TRBJ2-7
clone size: -
D gene: TRBD2
CDR3 DNA: TGTGCCAGCAGTCGGGGACTAGCGGGGGCCTACGAGCAGTACTTC
CDR3 protein: CASSRGLAGAYEQYF

V gene: TRBV5-5
J gene: TRBJ2-5
clone size: -
D gene: TRBD2
CDR3 DNA: TGTGCCAGCAGCCGGGGAGGGGCAGAGACCCAGTACTTC
CDR3 protein: CASSRGGAETQYF

V gene: TRBV14
J gene: TRBJ1-2
clone size: -
D gene: TRBD1
CDR3 DNA: TGTGCCAGCAGTCCATGGGACAGGTTCGATGGCTACACCTTC
CDR3 protein: CASSPWDRFDGYTF

V gene: TRBV7-2
J gene: TRBJ2-1
clone size: -
D gene: TRBD2
CDR3 DNA: TGTGCCAGCAGCTTTTATACTAGCGGGGAGAGTGAGCAGTTCTTC
CDR3 protein: CASSFYTSGESEQFF

V gene: TRBV7-6
J gene: TRBJ1-1
clone size: -
D gene: -
CDR3 DNA: TGTGCGACGAGATCTTACAAGGGGCCAAACACTGAAGCTTTCTTT
CDR3 protein: CATRSYKGPNTEAFF

V gene: TRBV5-4
J gene: TRBJ2-4
clone size: -
D gene: -
CDR3 DNA: TGTGCCAGCAGCTTAGGACTAGCCAAAAACATTCAGTACTTC
CDR3 protein: CASSLGLAKNIQYF

V gene: TRBV6-1
J gene: TRBJ2-5
clone size: -
D gene: TRBD1
CDR3 DNA: TGTGCCAGCAGTGAACAGACAGGGCAAGAGACCCAGTACTTC
CDR3 protein: CASSEQTGQETQYF

V gene: TRBV27
J gene: TRBJ2-1
clone size: -
D gene: -
CDR3 DNA: TGTGCCAGCAGTCCGTTTACTCCATCCTCCTACAATGAGCAGTTCTTC
CDR3 protein: CASSPFTPSSYNEQFF

V gene: TRBV28
J gene: TRBJ1-4
clone size: few
D gene: -
CDR3 DNA: TGTGCCAGCGGGTGGAACTACAAACTGTTTTTT
CDR3 protein: CASGWNYKLFF

V gene: TRBV28
J gene: TRBJ2-7
clone size: once
D gene: -
CDR3 DNA: TGTGCCAGCAGTTTGAGTGGTTTTCCCTACGAGCAGTACTTC
CDR3 protein: CASSLSGFPYEQYF

V gene: TRBV7-9
J gene: TRBJ2-7
clone size: -
D gene: -
CDR3 DNA: TGTGCCAGCAGCCCAGAGTCGACAGGTTGGGGCGAGCAGTACTTC
CDR3 protein: CASSPESTGWGEQYF

V gene: TRBV5-1
J gene: TRBJ1-1
clone size: -
D gene: -
CDR3 DNA: TGCGCCAGCAGCTTGAATTCCCAGGGAGGTACTGAAGCTTTCTTT
CDR3 protein: CASSLNSQGGTEAFF

V gene: TRBV11-3
J gene: TRBJ2-7
clone size: -
D gene: TRBD1
CDR3 DNA: TGTGCCAGCAGCTTAGAAGGACAGGGGTCCTACGAGCAGTACTTC
CDR3 protein: CASSLEGQGSYEQYF

V gene: TRBV7-9
J gene: TRBJ2-1
clone size: -
D gene: -
CDR3 DNA: TGTGCCAGCAGCCCGGCGCAGGGTGCCTACAATGAGCAGTTCTTC
CDR3 protein: CASSPAQGAYNEQFF

V gene: TRBV2
J gene: TRBJ1-1
clone size: -
D gene: -
CDR3 DNA: TGTGCCAGCAGTGAACATCATCCAGGTAGCACTGAAGCTTTCTTT
CDR3 protein: CASSEHHPGSTEAFF

V gene: TRBV6-5
J gene: TRBJ2-7
clone size: -
D gene: TRBD2
CDR3 DNA: TGTGCCAGCAGCCTCGGGACTAGCGGCGAGCAGTACTTC
CDR3 protein: CASSLGTSGEQYF

V gene: TRBV25-1
J gene: TRBJ2-6
clone size: -
D gene: TRBD1
CDR3 DNA: TGTGCCAGCAGTGGAGCCCCGGGACAGGGGTATAACGTCCTGACTTTC
CDR3 protein: CASSGAPGQGYNVLTF

V gene: TRBV4-1
J gene: TRBJ1-5
clone size: -
D gene: -
CDR3 DNA: TGCGCCAGCAGCCAAGATCCGGGTTCAGGGAACCCCAATCAGCCCCAGCATTTT
CDR3 protein: CASSQDPGSGNPNQPQHF

V gene: TRBV6-5
J gene: TRBJ2-5
clone size: -
D gene: TRBD2
CDR3 DNA: TGTGCCAGCAGCCGGACTAGCCAAGAGACCCAGTACTTC
CDR3 protein: CASSRTSQETQYF

V gene: TRBV21-1
J gene: TRBJ2-7
clone size: -
D gene: -
CDR3 DNA: TGTGCCAGCAGCAAAGAGTTCCGGGGGAAGAGCTACGAGCAGTACTTC
CDR3 protein: CASSKEFRGKSYEQYF

V gene: TRBV28
J gene: TRBJ1-5
clone size: -
D gene: -
CDR3 DNA: TGTGCCAGCAGTTTATGGCGTTCATTAAATCAGCCCCAGCATTTT
CDR3 protein: CASSLWRSLNQPQHF

V gene: TRBV7-8
J gene: TRBJ2-1
clone size: -
D gene: TRBD2
CDR3 DNA: TGTGCCAGCAGCACATTAGCGGGGATGGTCGATGAGCAGTTCTTC
CDR3 protein: CASSTLAGMVDEQFF

V gene: TRBV27
J gene: TRBJ2-1
clone size: once
D gene: -
CDR3 DNA: TGTGCCAGCAGTCCTCAGGGGCTTTTCACTACAAATGAGCAGTTCTTC
CDR3 protein: CASSPQGLFTTNEQFF

V gene: TRBV28
J gene: TRBJ1-1
clone size: -
D gene: TRBD1
CDR3 DNA: TGTGCCAGCAGGGGCCGGCACAGGGGCGATAACACTGAAGCTTTCTTT
CDR3 protein: CASRGRHRGDNTEAFF

V gene: TRBV5-1
J gene: TRBJ2-7
clone size: -
D gene: TRBD2
CDR3 DNA: TGCGCCAGCAGCTTGGGGGGCGGGAGGGGAGGGTCCTACGAGCAGTACTTC
CDR3 protein: CASSLGGGRGGSYEQYF

V gene: TRBV2
J gene: TRBJ2-1
clone size: -
D gene: -
CDR3 DNA: TGTGCCAGCAGCGTGCGGAATGAGCAGTTCTTC
CDR3 protein: CASSVRNEQFF

V gene: TRBV11-3
J gene: TRBJ2-2
clone size: -
D gene: TRBD1
CDR3 DNA: TGTGCCAGCAGCCGGACAGGCCGACCCGGGGAGCTGTTTTTT
CDR3 protein: CASSRTGRPGELFF

V gene: TRBV6-5
J gene: TRBJ2-5
clone size: -
D gene: -
CDR3 DNA: TGTGCCACCGAGCAACAAGAGACCCAGTACTTC
CDR3 protein: CATEQQETQYF

V gene: TRBV9
J gene: TRBJ1-2
clone size: -
D gene: -
CDR3 DNA: TGTGCCAGCAGTTCCGGGATCTTTGGCTACACCTTC
CDR3 protein: CASSSGIFGYTF

V gene: TRBV4-2
J gene: TRBJ1-1
clone size: few
D gene: TRBD1
CDR3 DNA: TGTGCCAGCAGCCGGGCGACAGGGTTTAATCCTGAAGCTTTCTTT
CDR3 protein: CASSRATGFNPEAFF

V gene: TRBV2
J gene: TRBJ2-7
clone size: -
D gene: -
CDR3 DNA: TGTGCCAGCAGTGAGACCCCCGCGGGACCCCTCGGCGAGCAGTACTTC
CDR3 protein: CASSETPAGPLGEQYF

V gene: TRBV7-8
J gene: TRBJ2-1
clone size: -
D gene: -
CDR3 DNA: TGTGCCAGCAGCTTATCGGGACTCCTTCCTTACAATGAGCAGTTCTTC
CDR3 protein: CASSLSGLLPYNEQFF

V gene: TRBV11-2
J gene: TRBJ2-3
clone size: -
D gene: -
CDR3 DNA: TGTGCCAGCAGCTGGGGCAGGGGGGGCACAGATACGCAGTATTTT
CDR3 protein: CASSWGRGGTDTQYF

V gene: TRBV2
J gene: TRBJ2-2
clone size: -
D gene: -
CDR3 DNA: TGTGCCAGCATCGGGTTGGGCGGGGAGCTGTTTTTT
CDR3 protein: CASIGLGGELFF

V gene: TRBV7-8
J gene: TRBJ2-7
clone size: -
D gene: TRBD2
CDR3 DNA: TGTGCCAGCAGCACCGGACTTCTAGCGGAAAGCTACTACTACGAGCAGTACTTC
CDR3 protein: CASSTGLLAESYYYEQYF

V gene: TRBV5-4
J gene: TRBJ1-3
clone size: -
D gene: -
CDR3 DNA: TGTGCCAGCAGCTTGTTCTTCGGAAACACCATATATTTT
CDR3 protein: CASSLFFGNTIYF

V gene: TRBV27
J gene: TRBJ2-7
clone size: -
D gene: TRBD1
CDR3 DNA: TGTGCCAGCAGTCCCAGTCCCGGGACAGGGCCCGAGCAGTACTTC
CDR3 protein: CASSPSPGTGPEQYF

V gene: TRBV12-5
J gene: TRBJ1-5
clone size: -
D gene: TRBD1
CDR3 DNA: TGTGCTAGTGGGGGACAGCTCAATCAGCCCCAGCATTTT
CDR3 protein: CASGGQLNQPQHF

V gene: TRBV11-3
J gene: TRBJ2-7
clone size: -
D gene: -
CDR3 DNA: TGTGCCAGCAGCTTGTCAGGCGATTTCTCCTACGAGCAGTACTTC
CDR3 protein: CASSLSGDFSYEQYF